This is a list of T cell receptor beta chains from one sample in a study of PD-1 blockade in mismatch repair-deficient tumors. Clones were read by immunoSEQ multiplex PCR, and TCRdb kept only the in-frame ones, dropping some. The top ten clones hold around 3.5% of a sample with roughly 48,000 clones, 77% of them seen once. The sequencing used PBMCs, collected before pembrolizumab treatment. The receptors come from an adult with mismatch repair-deficient cancer. CDR3s include the opening cysteine and the closing phenylalanine or tryptophan. A D gene is named only where the DNA matches it firmly. Size tells how often a clone was seen (once, few, many) or the class of an expanded clone, and some rows leave it out.

v_gene: TRBV11-3; len: 16; d_gene: .; j_gene: TRBJ1-1; abundance: .; CDR3aa: CASSLGSGTMNTEAFF; CDR3nt: TGTGCCAGCAGCTTAGGTTCGGGGACCATGAACACTGAAGCTTTCTTT
v_gene: TRBV27; len: 15; d_gene: .; j_gene: TRBJ2-7; abundance: .; CDR3aa: CASSPLGAWDYEQYF; CDR3nt: TGTGCCAGCAGTCCCCTGGGGGCTTGGGACTACGAGCAGTACTTC
v_gene: TRBV5-4; len: 16; d_gene: .; j_gene: TRBJ2-1; abundance: .; CDR3aa: CASSLGQPGQSNEQFF; CDR3nt: TGTGCCAGCAGCTTGGGACAGCCGGGTCAGTCGAATGAGCAGTTCTTC
v_gene: TRBV7-9; len: 18; d_gene: TRBD1; j_gene: TRBJ1-4; abundance: .; CDR3aa: CASSSGQVHVNDMEKLFF; CDR3nt: TGTGCCAGCAGCTCGGGACAGGTCCATGTAAATGACATGGAAAAACTGTTTTTT
v_gene: TRBV10-2; len: 14; d_gene: TRBD2; j_gene: TRBJ2-3; abundance: few; CDR3aa: CASMWEGSTDTQYF; CDR3nt: TGCGCCAGCATGTGGGAGGGGAGCACAGATACGCAGTATTTT
v_gene: TRBV6-5; len: 15; d_gene: TRBD1; j_gene: TRBJ1-2; abundance: once; CDR3aa: CASSYSRQGGYGYTF; CDR3nt: TGTGCCAGCAGTTACTCGAGACAGGGCGGCTATGGCTACACCTTC
v_gene: TRBV27; len: 17; d_gene: TRBD2; j_gene: TRBJ2-3; abundance: .; CDR3aa: CASSSLGLAVFTDTQYF; CDR3nt: TGTGCCAGCAGTTCCCTCGGACTAGCGGTTTTCACAGATACGCAGTATTTT
v_gene: TRBV27; len: 17; d_gene: TRBD2; j_gene: TRBJ2-1; abundance: .; CDR3aa: CASSTTSGGGLHNEQFF; CDR3nt: TGTGCCAGCAGCACGACTAGCGGGGGGGGCCTGCACAATGAGCAGTTCTTC
v_gene: TRBV19; len: 10; d_gene: .; j_gene: TRBJ2-5; abundance: few; CDR3aa: CASSEETQYF; CDR3nt: TGTGCCAGTAGTGAAGAGACCCAGTACTTC
v_gene: TRBV5-6; len: 16; d_gene: .; j_gene: TRBJ2-3; abundance: .; CDR3aa: CASSLEQWIRTDTQYF; CDR3nt: TGTGCCAGCAGCTTGGAGCAGTGGATCAGGACAGATACGCAGTATTTT
v_gene: TRBV6-1; len: 13; d_gene: .; j_gene: TRBJ2-5; abundance: once; CDR3aa: CASSPLARETQYF; CDR3nt: TGTGCCAGCAGTCCCCTAGCGAGGGAGACCCAGTACTTC
v_gene: TRBV18; len: 16; d_gene: TRBD1; j_gene: TRBJ2-3; abundance: .; CDR3aa: CASSSDRQGATDTQYF; CDR3nt: TGTGCCAGCTCATCGGATAGACAGGGGGCCACAGATACGCAGTATTTT
v_gene: TRBV30; len: 14; d_gene: .; j_gene: TRBJ2-7; abundance: .; CDR3aa: CAWTRDSTGYEQYF; CDR3nt: TGTGCCTGGACACGGGACTCCACTGGGTACGAGCAGTACTTC
v_gene: TRBV5-6; len: 14; d_gene: .; j_gene: TRBJ2-1; abundance: .; CDR3aa: CASSPMQLPNEQFF; CDR3nt: TGTGCCAGCAGCCCTATGCAGTTGCCCAATGAGCAGTTCTTC
v_gene: TRBV6-5; len: 14; d_gene: .; j_gene: TRBJ1-1; abundance: .; CDR3aa: CASSYRPGEYEAFF; CDR3nt: TGTGCCAGCAGTTACCGACCTGGGGAATATGAAGCTTTCTTT
v_gene: TRBV27; len: 16; d_gene: TRBD2; j_gene: TRBJ2-1; abundance: .; CDR3aa: CASSSVPSGKYNEQFF; CDR3nt: TGTGCCAGCAGTTCAGTTCCTAGCGGAAAATACAATGAGCAGTTCTTC
v_gene: TRBV19; len: 15; d_gene: .; j_gene: TRBJ2-1; abundance: .; CDR3aa: CASNQAVDLGAEQFF; CDR3nt: TGTGCCAGTAATCAGGCGGTAGATCTGGGGGCTGAGCAGTTCTTC
v_gene: TRBV7-9; len: 16; d_gene: TRBD2; j_gene: TRBJ2-1; abundance: once; CDR3aa: CASSLSLTSGYNEQFF; CDR3nt: TGTGCCAGCAGCTTATCCCTGACTAGCGGCTACAATGAGCAGTTCTTC
v_gene: TRBV7-9; len: 12; d_gene: .; j_gene: TRBJ2-7; abundance: .; CDR3aa: CASSLISTEQYF; CDR3nt: TGTGCCAGCAGCTTAATCAGTACCGAGCAGTACTTC
v_gene: TRBV6-5; len: 14; d_gene: TRBD2; j_gene: TRBJ2-1; abundance: once; CDR3aa: CASSPLAGGQFCFF; CDR3nt: TGTGCCAGCAGTCCCCTAGCGGGAGGGCAATTCTGCTTCTTC
v_gene: TRBV6-1; len: 15; d_gene: .; j_gene: TRBJ1-4; abundance: .; CDR3aa: CAGSQGKATNEKLFF; CDR3nt: TGTGCCGGAAGCCAGGGGAAGGCAACTAATGAAAAACTGTTTTTT
v_gene: TRBV11-2; len: 17; d_gene: .; j_gene: TRBJ1-1; abundance: .; CDR3aa: CASSSPPRALGQPEAFF; CDR3nt: TGTGCCAGCAGCTCTCCCCCCCGGGCCTTAGGACAGCCGGAAGCTTTCTTT
v_gene: TRBV4-2; len: 19; d_gene: TRBD2; j_gene: TRBJ2-3; abundance: .; CDR3aa: CASSLSDGTSGRAADTQYF; CDR3nt: TGTGCCAGCAGCCTCAGTGACGGGACTAGCGGGAGGGCCGCAGATACGCAGTATTTT
v_gene: TRBV5-1; len: 15; d_gene: .; j_gene: TRBJ1-5; abundance: .; CDR3aa: CASSLEGVGSQPQHF; CDR3nt: TGCGCCAGCAGCTTGGAGGGGGTTGGGAGTCAGCCCCAGCATTTT
v_gene: TRBV6-1; len: 15; d_gene: TRBD1; j_gene: TRBJ2-7; abundance: .; CDR3aa: CASSERTGGGYEQYF; CDR3nt: TGTGCCAGCAGTGAAAGGACAGGGGGCGGCTACGAGCAGTACTTC
v_gene: TRBV19; len: 14; d_gene: TRBD1; j_gene: TRBJ1-1; abundance: .; CDR3aa: CASSARTGGTEAFF; CDR3nt: TGTGCCAGTAGTGCCCGGACAGGGGGCACTGAAGCTTTCTTT
v_gene: TRBV30; len: 17; d_gene: .; j_gene: TRBJ1-1; abundance: .; CDR3aa: CAWSVSWSAGSNTEAFF; CDR3nt: TGTGCCTGGAGTGTAAGCTGGTCGGCGGGTTCGAACACTGAAGCTTTCTTT
v_gene: TRBV25-1; len: 13; d_gene: .; j_gene: TRBJ2-3; abundance: .; CDR3aa: CASFGDSTDTQYF; CDR3nt: TGTGCCAGCTTTGGGGACAGCACAGATACGCAGTATTTT
v_gene: TRBV6-1; len: 17; d_gene: TRBD1; j_gene: TRBJ2-1; abundance: .; CDR3aa: CASSEALGQGLIPEQFF; CDR3nt: TGTGCCAGCAGTGAAGCCCTGGGACAGGGGTTGATCCCTGAGCAGTTCTTC
v_gene: TRBV6-5; len: 12; d_gene: TRBD1; j_gene: TRBJ2-1; abundance: .; CDR3aa: CATGDRGNEQFF; CDR3nt: TGTGCCACCGGCGACAGGGGAAATGAGCAGTTCTTC
v_gene: TRBV7-3; len: 15; d_gene: .; j_gene: TRBJ2-1; abundance: few; CDR3aa: CASSPTPLTVNEQFF; CDR3nt: TGTGCCAGCAGCCCTACCCCGTTGACAGTCAATGAGCAGTTCTTC
v_gene: TRBV7-3; len: 12; d_gene: .; j_gene: TRBJ2-7; abundance: .; CDR3aa: CASTAGLYEQYF; CDR3nt: TGTGCCAGCACTGCCGGGCTTTACGAGCAGTACTTC
v_gene: TRBV11-2; len: 15; d_gene: TRBD1; j_gene: TRBJ2-1; abundance: .; CDR3aa: CASSLLQGAVNEQFF; CDR3nt: TGTGCCAGCAGCTTATTGCAGGGGGCGGTCAATGAGCAGTTCTTC
v_gene: TRBV27; len: 16; d_gene: .; j_gene: TRBJ1-2; abundance: .; CDR3aa: CASNPRHPSQGYGYTF; CDR3nt: TGTGCCAGCAACCCACGACACCCTTCCCAGGGGTATGGCTACACCTTC
v_gene: TRBV19; len: 20; d_gene: .; j_gene: TRBJ1-2; abundance: .; CDR3aa: CASRTRGTVEARESNYGYTF; CDR3nt: TGTGCCAGTAGAACCCGTGGGACCGTGGAGGCCCGCGAATCTAACTATGGCTACACCTTC